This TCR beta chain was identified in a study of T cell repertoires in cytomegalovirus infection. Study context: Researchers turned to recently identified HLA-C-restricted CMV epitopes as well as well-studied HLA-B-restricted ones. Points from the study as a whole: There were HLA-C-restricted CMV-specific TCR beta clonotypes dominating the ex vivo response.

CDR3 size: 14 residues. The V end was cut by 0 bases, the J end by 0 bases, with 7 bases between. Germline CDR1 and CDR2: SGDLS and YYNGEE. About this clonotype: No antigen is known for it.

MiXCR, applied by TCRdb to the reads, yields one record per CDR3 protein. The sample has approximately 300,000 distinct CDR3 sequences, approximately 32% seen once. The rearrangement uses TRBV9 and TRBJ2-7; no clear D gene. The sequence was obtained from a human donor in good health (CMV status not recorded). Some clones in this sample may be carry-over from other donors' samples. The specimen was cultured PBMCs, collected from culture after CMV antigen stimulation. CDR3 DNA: TGTGCCAGCAGCGTAGACCTGAGCTCCTACGAGCAGTACTTC. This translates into CASSVDLSSYEQYF.